The T cell receptor beta chain under discussion was sequenced for a study of beta chain features in type 1 diabetes. Study-level points and caveats: The question of HLA type influencing TCRB rearrangement was one that remained unresolved here. TCRB CDR3 length was moderately but significantly reduced in all four CD4+ subsets of Type 1 diabetes patients.

Germline loops: CDR1 SGHNT, CDR2 YYREEE (reference sequence). The CDR3 is 15 residues long. Trimming took 0 bases from V and 7 from J; bases not matched to a gene: 4. The sequenced template was cDNA made from the entire isolated RNA. The data were produced by immunoSEQ multiplex PCR, yet TCRdb's version contains in-frame clones alone and is incomplete. The data hold some 370,000 clones, with around 10% observed a single time. This clone occurred many times. No antigen is known for it. Source material: central memory CD4+ T cells from blood. The TCR originated in a man aged 30 to 45 with type 1 diabetes. The J gene is TRBJ2-2, the V gene TRBV5-4; 9 bases map to TRBD2. This CDR3 reads CASSLVAGGSGELFF. CDR3 sequence (DNA): TGTGCCAGCAGCTTGGTTGCGGGAGGGAGCGGGGAGCTGTTTTTT.